One TCR beta chain is described in this entry. Original processing methods: Reference gene primer amplification yielded estimated nucleated cell counts. Libraries were prepared by immunoSEQ multiplex PCR; TCRdb keeps only in-frame clonotypes and omits some of them. V, J and clone size derive from that table, while D and trimming were established from the DNA sequence. This sample carries 200,000 to 250,000 clones, 75% to 85% of them seen once, and the ten largest clones take 7% to 8.5%. The record originates from a study of blood T cell repertoires in COVID-19. This CDR3 comprises 14 residues. The germline gives CDR1 MDHEN, CDR2 SYDVKM. Trimming shortened V by 2 bases and J by 9 bases, and 14 bases separated the two germline ends.

This receptor was obtained from a woman aged 40 to 49 with acute COVID-19. V usage is TRBV28 and J usage is TRBJ2-1; D is possibly TRBD1 (6 bases). Sample: PBMCs or T cells enriched from blood (not recorded which). CDR3 residues: CASSLPPSTGEQFF. The CDR3 region has the DNA TGTGCCAGCAGTTTACCCCCATCGACAGGTGAGCAGTTCTTC.